The source of this T cell receptor (beta chain) is a study of T cell responses to AZD1222 COVID-19 vaccine. Study observations and caveats: In all cases, repertoires were sampled only after the peak T cell response.

Note on this clone: Antigen unknown.

Data came from immunoSEQ multiplex PCR; TCRdb stores just in-frame clones and leaves some out. The repertoire holds roughly 99,000 clones, with 70% to 90% as singletons. The CDR3 length is 12 residues. The germline gives CDR1 MDHEN, CDR2 SYDVKM. V lost 5 bases and J 4 bases, leaving 8 bases between the germline ends. The sequence was collected from an adult who received the AZD1222 COVID-19 vaccine. Sample: peripheral blood, taken 28 days after the second AZD1222 dose. V is TRBV28 and J is TRBJ1-1; D unclear. This CDR3 reads CASSPGPTEAFF. CDR3 DNA: TGTGCCAGCAGTCCTGGGCCCACTGAAGCTTTCTTT.